Below, 32 T cell receptor beta chains from the same sample are listed, as sequenced in a study of T cells after yellow fever vaccination. In TCRdb, the 5' RACE reads were re-called with MiXCR into one record per CDR3 protein. The repertoire holds 450,000 to 550,000 distinct CDR3 sequences, with 21% as singletons. The material sequenced was PBMCs, taken roughly 23 days after the first yellow fever vaccination. The origin of the receptors is a man between 18 and 35 years old who received the YFV17D yellow fever vaccine.

V and J are TRBV5-1 and TRBJ2-2, with 7 bases that match TRBD2. The CDR3 has 15 amino acids. Germline V gives CDR1 SGHRS, CDR2 YFSETQ. J was trimmed by 4 bases and V by 4 bases; bases with no gene match: 7. DNA of the CDR3: TGCGCCAGCAGCCGCAGCGGGGTAATCACCGGGGAGCTGTTTTTT. This encodes CASSRSGVITGELFF.

The chain uses TRBV19 and TRBJ2-7, with 8 bases that match TRBD1. With 5 bases clipped from V and 4 bases from J, the junction kept 7 bases outside the gene matches. The V gene's germline CDR1 is LNHDA and CDR2 SQIVND (reference sequence). This CDR3 is built from 14 residues. CDR3 sequence reads: CASSSWTGSYEQYF. CDR3 nucleotide sequence: TGTGCCAGTAGTTCCTGGACAGGGTCTTACGAGCAGTACTTC.

The chain carries TRBV6-5 and TRBJ1-2; 10 bases map to TRBD1. The CDR3 runs to 13 residues. The germline gives CDR1 MNHEY, CDR2 SVGAGI. J gave up 12 bases and V 0 bases, and 4 bases lay outside the gene matches. DNA for the CDR3: TGTGCCAGCAGTTACTCGGGGACAGGGGAGAACACCTTC. Translation gives CASSYSGTGENTF.

This clonotype was detected many times. The CDR3 sequence is CASSVAGAITDTQYF. The CDR3 bases are TGTGCCAGCAGCGTAGCGGGGGCGATTACAGATACGCAGTATTTT. The chain combines TRBV9 with TRBJ2-3; TRBD1 or TRBD2 may be the D gene (6 bases each). The CDR3 extends over 15 amino acids. CDR1 is SGDLS and CDR2 is YYNGEE in the germline V gene. The V end was cut by 0 bases, the J end by 3 bases, with 11 bases between.

Only a few counts were recorded for this clonotype. This sequence joins TRBV11-1 and TRBJ2-3; D may be TRBD2 (5 bases). This CDR3 spans 16 amino acids. Trimming took off 1 base at V and 2 bases at J, with 13 bases between the two ends. Per germline, CDR1 SGHAT and CDR2 FQDESV (reference sequence). The CDR3 loop reads CASSLGADFNTDTQYF. CDR3 nucleotide sequence: TGTGCCAGCAGCTTAGGGGCGGACTTCAACACAGATACGCAGTATTTT.

This clonotype was picked up a small number of times. The rearrangement joins TRBV7-6 to TRBJ2-3; 12 bases match TRBD2. The V segment lost 5 bases and the J segment 2 bases; nucleotides outside the gene matches: 5. Germline V gene data show CDR1 as SGHVS and CDR2 as FNYEAQ. CDR3 length: 16 residues. CDR3 bases: TGTGCCAGCAGCGCCCGGACTAGCGGGGCCACAGATACGCAGTATTTT. Translation gives CASSARTSGATDTQYF.

This clonotype has only a few counts. This chain joins TRBV7-9 and TRBJ2-5; the D is unclear. Germline values: CDR1 SEHNR, CDR2 FQNEAQ (reference sequence). V lost 7 bases, J lost 13 bases, and 19 bases lay in between. This CDR3 region has 12 residues. The CDR3 coding sequence is TGTGCCAGCACCTTCGATAGGAGCCAGGTGTACTTC. Translation gives CASTFDRSQVYF.

V and J are TRBV5-1 and TRBJ1-5; D is undetermined. V was trimmed by 5 bases and J by 6 bases, leaving 12 bases between them. Germline assignment: CDR1 SGHRS and CDR2 YFSETQ. The CDR3 runs to 13 residues. CDR3 DNA: TGCGCCAGCAGAGTCGCCGCGGGTCAGCCCCAGCATTTT. Its protein is CASRVAAGQPQHF.

The J gene is TRBJ2-3, the V gene TRBV6-2 or TRBV6-3; D is unclear. From germline, CDR1 is MNHEY and CDR2 SVGEGT. The CDR3 runs 13 residues. The V and J ends lost 0 bases and 7 bases respectively, with 8 bases between them. The CDR3 nucleotides are TGTGCCAGCAGTTACTCGATGAGTCATACGCAGTATTTT. It specifies CASSYSMSHTQYF.

This clonotype appeared many times. The chain joins TRBV6-4 to TRBJ2-3; 12 bases match TRBD2. The germline V gene has CDR1 MRHNA and CDR2 SNTAGT. J lost 5 bases, V lost 4 bases, and 4 bases had no gene match. The CDR3 spans 15 residues. CDR3 DNA sequence: TGTGCCAGCAGTGTACTAGCGGGGGGTGGAGATACGCAGTATTTT. This codes for CASSVLAGGGDTQYF.

This clonotype has more than one count but fewer than ten. The rearrangement joins TRBV19 to TRBJ2-1; 8 positions match TRBD2. J gave up 7 bases and V 6 bases, and 11 bases lay outside the gene matches. Germline-derived CDR1 and CDR2 are LNHDA and SQIVND (reference sequence). The CDR3 extends over 15 amino acids. CDR3 region: CASRWSGGNPNEQFF. As DNA, the CDR3 is TGTGCCAGTAGGTGGAGCGGGGGAAACCCTAATGAGCAGTTCTTC.

The chain couples TRBV6-5 to TRBJ2-7; D tentatively fits TRBD1 or TRBD2 (6 bases each). Germline assignment: CDR1 MNHEY and CDR2 SVGAGI. Trimming pared 8 bases from V and 6 bases from J, leaving 11 bases between. CDR3 size: 11 residues. CDR3: CASSGAGEQYF. CDR3 nucleotide sequence: TGTGCCAGCTCGGGGGCGGGCGAGCAGTACTTC.

The chain is built from TRBV7-2 and TRBJ1-1; D remains ambiguous. The CDR3 runs 15 residues. Germline V lookup: CDR1 SGHTA, CDR2 FQGNSA. V lost 1 base and J 3 bases, leaving 12 bases between the germline ends. Written as DNA, the CDR3 is TGTGCCAGCAGCTTAGGAGAGGGAAGGTACACTGAAGCTTTCTTT. This translates into CASSLGEGRYTEAFF.

At least ten counts were recorded for this clonotype. The rearrangement joins TRBV5-1 to TRBJ2-1; 9 nucleotides agree with TRBD1. The V and J ends lost 5 bases and 0 bases, in that order; junction bases with no gene match: 3. CDR1 is SGHRS and CDR2 is YFSETQ in the germline V gene. The CDR3 covers 15 residues. CDR3 sequence reads: CASRGTGSSYNEQFF. CDR3 nucleotide sequence: TGCGCCAGCAGGGGGACAGGGAGCTCCTACAATGAGCAGTTCTTC.

This chain connects TRBV7-8 to TRBJ2-7; no firm D call. V lost 1 base and J lost 5, with 6 bases in between. The CDR3 length is 12 residues. Germline CDR1 and CDR2: SGHVS and FQNEAQ. DNA of the CDR3: TGTGCCAGCAGCTTAGTAGGGAACGAGCAGTACGTC. Encoded protein: CASSLVGNEQYV.

V gene TRBV7-3 combines with J gene TRBJ2-7; D gene unclear. V dropped 3 bases and J dropped 0 bases, with 6 bases sitting between them. This CDR3 has 13 amino acids. Germline values: CDR1 SGHTA, CDR2 FQGTGA. DNA for the CDR3: TGTGCCAGCAGCTTCCCCACCTCCTACGAGCAGTACTTC. Residues: CASSFPTSYEQYF.

This clonotype was detected only once. A read error may explain this, as a much larger clone is one base away. This chain links TRBV5-1 with TRBJ2-5, with 10 bases fitting TRBD2. The CDR3 sequence is 16 residues long. Per germline, CDR1 SGHRS and CDR2 YFSETQ. The V and J ends lost 2 bases and 2 bases, in that order; junction bases with no gene match: 6. The CDR3 DNA is TGCGCCAGCAGCTTTGGATCGACTAGCGGGCAAGAGACCCAGTACTTC. Translated: CASSFGSTSGQETQYF.

The chain carries TRBV19 and TRBJ2-7; D may be TRBD2 (5 bases). The CDR3 has 14 residues. Germline V lookup: CDR1 LNHDA, CDR2 SQIVND (reference sequence). The ends were cut back, 1 base at V and 4 bases at J, with 11 bases in the middle. CDR3 sequence (DNA): TGTGCCAGTAGTATAGGTCTACGGGGATACGAGCAGTACTTC. Protein: CASSIGLRGYEQYF.

This clonotype was observed a few times. V and J are TRBV11-2 and TRBJ2-4; no firm D call. Trimming shortened V by 5 bases and J by 0 bases, and 23 bases separated the two germline ends. Germline V gene data show CDR1 as SGHAT and CDR2 as FQNNGV. This CDR3 has 19 amino acids. CDR3 in amino acids: CASSPGIGRFHLAKNIQYF. As DNA, the CDR3 is TGTGCCAGCAGCCCCGGAATCGGAAGGTTCCACTTAGCCAAAAACATTCAGTACTTC.

This sequence joins TRBV20-1 and TRBJ2-5; no clear D. Germline assignment: CDR1 DFQATT and CDR2 SNEGSKA (reference sequence). The CDR3 length is 13 residues. Deletions cut 2 bases from V and 5 bases from J, with 12 bases between. The CDR3 spells CSARTEVGETQYF. The CDR3, as DNA: TGCAGTGCTAGAACAGAAGTCGGGGAGACCCAGTACTTC.

The chain carries TRBV4-2 and TRBJ2-2; 9 positions agree with TRBD1. J was trimmed by 3 bases and V by 6 bases; bases with no gene match: 8. CDR1 is LGHNA, CDR2 YNFKEQ, per germline. The CDR3 has 16 amino acids. The CDR3 reads CASREPGQGHTGELFF. The CDR3 nucleotides are TGTGCCAGCAGAGAACCGGGACAGGGCCACACCGGGGAGCTGTTTTTT.

V is TRBV12-3 or TRBV12-4 and J is TRBJ2-5; 7 bases fit TRBD1. This CDR3 has 14 residues. V lost 7 bases, J lost 0 bases, and 5 bases stayed unmatched. CDR3 region: CASTRDRYQETQYF. The CDR3 DNA reads as TGTGCCAGCACCCGGGACAGATACCAAGAGACCCAGTACTTC.

This clonotype was observed a handful of times. This rearrangement joins TRBV20-1 to TRBJ2-5; D is unresolved. Trimming took off 3 bases at V and 5 bases at J, with 10 bases between the two ends. The CDR3 is 12 residues long. Germline values: CDR1 DFQATT, CDR2 SNEGSKA (reference sequence). CDR3 protein: CSARKGRETQYF. CDR3 coding DNA: TGCAGTGCTAGGAAGGGCCGGGAGACCCAGTACTTC.

The gene calls are TRBV7-9 and TRBJ2-1, with 10 bases that match TRBD2. The CDR3 extends over 17 amino acids. With 5 bases clipped from V and 0 bases from J, the junction kept 7 bases outside the gene matches. Looked up from germline, CDR1 is SEHNR and CDR2 is FQNEAQ (reference sequence). Here the CDR3 reads CASSPSSGGSSYNEQFF. The CDR3 nucleotides are TGTGCCAGCAGCCCTTCTAGCGGGGGAAGCTCCTACAATGAGCAGTTCTTC. The full variable domain, rest sourced from reference TRBV7-9 and TRBJ2-1, is DTGVSQNPRHKITKRGQNVTFRCDPISEHNRLYWYRQTLGQGPEFLTYFQNEAQLEKSRLLSDRFSAERPKGSFSTLEIQRTEQGDSAMYLCASSPSSGGSSYNEQFFGPGTRLTVL.

This clonotype was detected only a few times. V and J are TRBV7-6 and TRBJ1-5; possibly TRBD1 for D (5 bases). Germline-derived CDR1 and CDR2 are SGHVS and FNYEAQ. The CDR3 covers 14 residues. V was pared by 1 base and J by 7 bases, with 11 bases between. CDR3 protein: CASSLVGGTQPQHF. CDR3 nucleotides: TGTGCCAGCAGCTTAGTCGGGGGTACCCAGCCCCAGCATTTT.

CDR3 in amino acids: CSAMRQYEQYF. CDR3 nucleotides: TGCAGTGCGATGAGACAGTACGAGCAGTACTTC. The rearrangement links TRBV20-1 to TRBJ2-7; D may be TRBD1 (5 bases). V lost 6 bases and J lost 4, with 10 bases in between. The CDR3 has 11 amino acids. Per germline, CDR1 DFQATT and CDR2 SNEGSKA (reference sequence).

The J gene is TRBJ1-4, the V gene TRBV6-5; no reliable D call. CDR1 is MNHEY and CDR2 is SVGAGI in the germline V gene. The V gene lost 0 bases and the J gene lost 3 bases, with 5 bases spanning the gap. The CDR3 totals 14 residues. The CDR3 loop is CASSYSRANEKLFF. CDR3 DNA sequence: TGTGCCAGCAGTTACTCGAGAGCTAATGAAAAACTGTTTTTT.

CDR3 nucleotide sequence: TGTGCCAGCAGCTTATCCATTCCCTGGGATGAGACCCAGTACTTC. Protein: CASSLSIPWDETQYF. V usage is TRBV7-9 and J usage is TRBJ2-5; the D is unclear. Germline assignment: CDR1 SEHNR and CDR2 FQNEAQ (reference sequence). Trimming pared 2 bases from V and 5 bases from J, leaving 15 bases between. The CDR3 covers 15 residues.

V usage is TRBV2 and J usage is TRBJ1-3, with D possibly being TRBD1 (6 bases). Looked up from germline, CDR1 is SNHLY and CDR2 is FYNNEI. V was trimmed by 8 bases and J by 0 bases, leaving 8 bases between them. The CDR3 loop spans 13 amino acids. CDR3 DNA sequence: TGTGCCAGCGAACAGGGCTCTGGAAACACCATATATTTT. This sequence encodes CASEQGSGNTIYF.

The rearrangement joins TRBV12-3 or TRBV12-4 to TRBJ2-1; 8 nucleotides align to TRBD1. The CDR3 covers 17 residues. The V and J ends lost 6 bases and 2 bases, in that order; junction bases with no gene match: 12. CDR3 region: CASSLSPDRAAYNEQFF. CDR3 nucleotides: TGTGCCAGCAGCCTATCCCCGGACAGGGCCGCCTACAATGAGCAGTTCTTC.

The chain recombines TRBV6-6 with TRBJ2-7; possibly TRBD2 for D (5 bases). The CDR3 spans 11 residues. The germline V and J ends were trimmed by 6 bases and 7 bases, with 10 bases remaining between them. CDR1 and CDR2 from the germline V gene are MNHNY and SVGAGI (reference sequence). Here the CDR3 reads CASREAREQYV. The CDR3 DNA reads TGTGCCAGCAGGGAGGCTCGGGAGCAGTACGTC.

In regard to this clonotype: This could be a read error, since a much larger clone is one nucleotide away. The DNA for the CDR3 is TGTGCCAGCAGCTTAGAGTGGGGCACTGAAGCTTTCTTT. Amino acid sequence: CASSLEWGTEAFF. This rearrangement joins TRBV7-9 to TRBJ1-1; D gene uncertain. The CDR3 is made up of 13 amino acids. The ends were cut back, 1 base at V and 4 bases at J, with 7 bases in the middle. The germline V gene has CDR1 SEHNR and CDR2 FQNEAQ (reference sequence). The full variable domain, its missing parts supplied by reference TRBV7-9 and TRBJ1-1, is DTGVSQNPRHKITKRGQNVTFRCDPISEHNRLYWYRQTLGQGPEFLTYFQNEAQLEKSRLLSDRFSAERPKGSFSTLEIQRTEQGDSAMYLCASSLEWGTEAFFGQGTRLTVV.